The text below deals with one T cell receptor (beta chain). As yet, its antigen is unknown. The sample's treatment: over 15 received Ad26.COV2.S at low or high dose, single or two shots; 5 received placebo; per-sample allocation not given. Samples were taken on day 63 after the first vaccine or placebo injection. The data derive from a study of Ad26.COV2.S vaccination and SARS-CoV-2 variants. At the level of the study: Administration of Ad26.COV2.S was intramuscular, either once or twice 56 days apart.

The CDR3 has 16 residues. Regarding the study as a whole: Measurement of non-spike TCR breadth gave similar results in vaccine and placebo recipients.

Some clones are missing from TCRdb's copy, which holds only in-frame ones; the method was immunoSEQ multiplex PCR. The sample yields 300,000 to 350,000 clones, 70% to 90% seen once. This rearrangement joins TRBV21-1 to TRBJ1-3. TRBV21-1 is given as a pseudogene. The receptor comes from a person between 18 and 65 years old who received the Ad26.COV2.S COVID-19 vaccine or a placebo. This material consisted of peripheral blood, taken in a trial of Ad26.COV2.S vaccine versus placebo. The CDR3 DNA reads as TGTGCCAGCAGCAAAGCGGCGGGCGGCTCTGGAAACACCATATATTTT. It is translated as CASSKAAGGSGNTIYF.